The entry below describes one T cell receptor (beta chain). CDR1 and CDR2 (germline): KGHSH, LQKENI. V lost 3 bases and J lost 0, with 12 bases in between. The CDR3 extends over 16 amino acids. TCRdb's copy holds only in-frame clones and misses some; the assay was immunoSEQ multiplex PCR. Of 45,000 to 65,000 clones in the sample, around 90% were seen once. This record belongs to a study of T cell changes during pregnancy in multiple sclerosis. Sample: CD4+ T cells from peripheral blood mononuclear cells, taken in the third trimester of pregnancy. The receptor was derived from a female donor with multiple sclerosis, enrolled in a pregnancy study. The V call is TRBV18, the J call TRBJ1-5; D is undetermined. DNA for the CDR3: TGTGCCAGCTCACCGGAGTCATTAATTAGCAATCAGCCCCAGCATTTT. As protein: CASSPESLISNQPQHF.